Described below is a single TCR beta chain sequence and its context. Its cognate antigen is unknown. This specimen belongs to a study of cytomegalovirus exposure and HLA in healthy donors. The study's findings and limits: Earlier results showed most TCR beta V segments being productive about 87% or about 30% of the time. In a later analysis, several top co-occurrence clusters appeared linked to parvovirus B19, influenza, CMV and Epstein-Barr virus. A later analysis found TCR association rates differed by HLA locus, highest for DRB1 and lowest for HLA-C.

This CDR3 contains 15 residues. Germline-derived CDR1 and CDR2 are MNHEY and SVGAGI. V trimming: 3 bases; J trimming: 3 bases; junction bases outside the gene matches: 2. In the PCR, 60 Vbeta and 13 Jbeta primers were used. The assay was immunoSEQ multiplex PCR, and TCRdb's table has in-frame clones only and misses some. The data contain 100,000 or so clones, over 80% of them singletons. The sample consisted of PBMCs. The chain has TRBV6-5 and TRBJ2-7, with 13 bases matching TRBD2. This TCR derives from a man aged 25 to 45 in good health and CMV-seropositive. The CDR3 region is CASSYGTSGVYEQYF. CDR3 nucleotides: TGTGCCAGCAGTTATGGGACTAGCGGGGTCTACGAGCAGTACTTC.